The source of this T cell receptor beta chain is a study of cytomegalovirus exposure and HLA in healthy donors. The PCR ran on 60 Vbeta and 13 Jbeta primers. TCRdb keeps only in-frame clones here, not all; method: immunoSEQ multiplex PCR. The sample has fewer than 40,000 clones; 75% to 85% are singletons. Study observations and caveats: Highest at DRB1 and lowest at HLA-C, TCR association rates differed among HLA loci in a later analysis. A link between a missense DCLRE1C variant and TCR beta V- and J-gene trimming emerged from a later analysis. The records held CMV serostatus as the only immune exposure information. About 87% or about 30% of the time was how often most TCR beta V segments were productive, according to an earlier analysis.

Of note for this clone: The antigen remains unidentified.

The CDR3 extends over 13 amino acids. V was trimmed by 3 bases and J by 7 bases, leaving 12 bases between them. Germline CDR1 reads SGHDN; CDR2 reads FVKESK. The material sequenced was PBMCs. The gene calls are TRBV14 and TRBJ1-2; D gene unclear. This clonotype was obtained from a woman in her forties in good health and CMV-seronegative. The CDR3 DNA sequence: TGTGCCAGCAGCCAGCAGAGGGCTGGTGGCTACACCTTC. Its protein is CASSQQRAGGYTF.